The TCR beta chain under discussion was sequenced for a study of HIV-infected patients and healthy controls. CDR1 and CDR2 from the germline V gene are LGHDT and YNNKEL (reference sequence). The germline V and J ends were trimmed by 3 bases and 7 bases, with 10 bases remaining between them. The CDR3 is 14 amino acids. This clonotype occurred a few times. The antigen is unknown. Reverse transcription used around 540 ng RNA and constant-region primers for alpha and beta. Separate chain-specific third strand synthesis with multiplexing indices produced the alpha and beta libraries. TCRdb passed the 5' RACE reads through MiXCR, listing each CDR3 protein once. Of 15,000 to 20,000 distinct CDR3 sequences in the sample, more than 7.5% are singletons; the top ten hold over 5.5%. The repertoire came from unfractionated whole blood and reflected all unsorted peripheral T cells. Study-level findings and limits: Significantly higher mean Gini indices appeared in HIV-infected repertoires, possibly reflecting oligoclonality. Healthy controls carried many MAIT alpha-chain CDR3s, while HIV+ repertoires had few.

The clonotype originates from an adult in good health. The chain carries TRBV3-1 and TRBJ1-6; D gene ambiguous. The sample consisted of blood. In DNA, the CDR3 is TGTGCCAGCAGCCACCGGCCAGCAAATTCACCCCTCCACTTT. Amino acid sequence: CASSHRPANSPLHF. Variable domain in full (rest from reference TRBV3-1 and TRBJ1-6): DTAVSQTPKYLVTQMGNDKSIKCEQNLGHDTMYWYKQDSKKFLKIMFSYNNKELIINETVPNRFSPKSPDKAHLNLHINSLELGDSAVYFCASSHRPANSPLHFGNGTRLTVT.